These 23 T cell receptor beta chains share one sample of origin, sequenced in a study of post-analysis software for immune sequencing data. Study results and caveats: With TRBV5-6, TRBV5-1 and TRBV20-1 included, 4 or 5 TRBV segments were more frequent in patients than in controls.

Each TCR beta cDNA library carried unique molecular identifiers. One entry per CDR3 protein results from TCRdb running MiXCR on the PCR reads. Counted here are hundreds of thousands of distinct CDR3 sequences, just under 30% occurring once; the ten biggest clones make up more than 0.55%. No antigens are known for them. The source material was blood. The receptors stem from a girl aged 10 to 17 with multiple sclerosis.

This clonotype was detected a few times. The CDR3 DNA reads as TGCAGCCCAAAGGGGGGGACTGAAGCTTTCTTT. This sequence encodes CSPKGGTEAFF. The chain combines TRBV20-1 with TRBJ1-1, with a possible D match to TRBD1 (6 bases). The CDR3 has 11 residues. Germline values: CDR1 DFQATT, CDR2 SNEGSKA (reference sequence).

CDR3 residues: CSARGGLQPQHF. In DNA, the CDR3 is TGCAGTGCTAGAGGTGGGTTGCAGCCCCAGCATTTT. This chain uses TRBV20-1 with TRBJ1-5; D is ambiguous. CDR3 length: 12 residues. The V and J ends lost 1 base and 7 bases respectively, with 8 bases between them. Germline CDR1 and CDR2: DFQATT and SNEGSKA (reference sequence).

The chain uses TRBV12-3 or TRBV12-4 and TRBJ2-2; 8 bases map to TRBD2. V trimming: 11 bases; J trimming: 7 bases; junction bases outside the gene matches: 6. There are 12 residues in the CDR3. DNA of the CDR3: TGTGCCTCCTCCGGGGGGGGCGGGGAGCTGTTTTTT. Residues: CASSGGGGELFF.

The V gene is TRBV9, the J gene TRBJ1-1; unclear D gene. Trimming took off 0 bases at V and 0 bases at J, with 15 bases between the two ends. The length of the CDR3 is 17 residues. Germline V gene lookup returns CDR1 SGDLS and CDR2 YYNGEE. CDR3 amino acids: CASSVDLAGDLNTEAFF. The CDR3 coding sequence is TGTGCCAGCAGCGTAGATTTGGCGGGAGATTTGAACACTGAAGCTTTCTTT.

Only a few counts were recorded for this clonotype. The chain has TRBV4-2 and TRBJ1-2; a possible D gene is TRBD1 (6 bases). V gave up 0 bases and J gave up 3 bases, with 26 bases separating them. The CDR3 is made up of 20 amino acids. In germline, CDR1 is LGHNA, CDR2 YNFKEQ. CDR3 bases: TGTGCCAGCAGCCAAGATACTACGTTTATTGGGGGGCGGATGGACTATGGCTACACCTTC. Translated: CASSQDTTFIGGRMDYGYTF.

DNA for the CDR3: TGCAGTGCTAGAGGGATAGAAATGCCGAGGTTTCAGGAGCAGTATTTT. Amino acid sequence: CSARGIEMPRFQEQYF. The chain has TRBV20-1 and TRBJ2-3, with unresolved D. This CDR3 contains 16 residues. Trimming removed 1 base from V and 11 bases from J, with 25 bases in between. CDR1 is DFQATT and CDR2 is SNEGSKA in the germline V gene (reference sequence).

As concerns this clonotype: Being one base from a much bigger clone, this may be a read error. The chain recombines TRBV4-1 with TRBJ2-5, with TRBD1 matching 8 bases. The CDR3 runs 15 residues. CDR1 is MGHRA and CDR2 is YSYEKL in the germline V gene. After removal of 0 bases from V and 11 bases from J, the junction contained 11 bases not matched to a gene. CDR3 in DNA: TGCGCCAGCAGCCAAGACCAGGGGGCTGCAAATCGGCAGTACTTC. Translation gives CASSQDQGAANRQYF.

The chain recombines TRBV20-1 with TRBJ1-2; D may be TRBD1 (6 bases). V lost 0 bases and J 4 bases, leaving 15 bases between the germline ends. This CDR3 is 15 amino acids long. The V gene's germline CDR1 is DFQATT and CDR2 SNEGSKA (reference sequence). The CDR3 DNA follows: TGCAGTGCTAGAGATCCCGGCAGGGGAAGCTATGGCTACACCTTC. It yields the protein CSARDPGRGSYGYTF.

This rearrangement joins TRBV7-8 to TRBJ2-7; TRBD1 or TRBD2 may be the D gene (5 bases each). CDR1 and CDR2 (germline): SGHVS, FQNEAQ. The CDR3 is 16 amino acids. The germline V and J ends were trimmed by 5 bases and 5 bases, with 22 bases remaining between them. CDR3 DNA: TGTGCCAGCAGCGTGACCCGGGGCCTCAGGGAAGACGAGCAGTACTTC. Its translation: CASSVTRGLREDEQYF.

This clonotype was seen a handful of times. The chain joins TRBV4-1 to TRBJ2-1; TRBD2 aligns across 10 bases. The germline V gene encodes CDR1 MGHRA and CDR2 YSYEKL. With V trimmed by 1 base and J by 5 bases, 5 bases remained unmatched. This CDR3 spans 16 amino acids. DNA for the CDR3: TGCGCCAGCAGCCAAGTGGCACTAGCGGGGAACAATGAGCAGTTCTTC. As protein: CASSQVALAGNNEQFF.

This chain uses TRBV28 with TRBJ2-7; D is unclear. This CDR3 has 12 amino acids. Germline CDR1 and CDR2: MDHEN and SYDVKM. V was pared by 6 bases and J by 7 bases, with 13 bases between. As DNA, the CDR3 is TGTGCCAGCAGCCTCAATATTAGGGAGCAGTACTTC. This sequence encodes CASSLNIREQYF.

This clonotype was found a few times. This chain links TRBV4-1 with TRBJ2-7, with 8 bases matching TRBD2. The CDR3 loop spans 15 amino acids. Germline assignment: CDR1 MGHRA and CDR2 YSYEKL. V gave up 0 bases and J gave up 0 bases; unmatched junction bases: 1. CDR3 region: CASSQDSGSSYEQYF. In nucleotides, the CDR3 is TGCGCCAGCAGCCAAGACAGCGGGAGCTCCTACGAGCAGTACTTC.

This clonotype was seen ten or more times. This sequence joins TRBV27 and TRBJ1-2; D ambiguous. CDR3 length equals 13 residues. The germline V gene encodes CDR1 MNHEY and CDR2 SMNVEV (reference sequence). Trimming took 3 bases from V and 1 from J, leaving 6 bases between them. The CDR3 region is CASSFGRNYGYTF. The CDR3 bases are TGTGCCAGCAGTTTTGGCCGTAACTATGGCTACACCTTC.

The chain couples TRBV11-2 to TRBJ2-5, with TRBD1 matching over 7 bases. J was trimmed by 1 base and V by 5 bases; bases with no gene match: 4. This CDR3 contains 14 residues. Per the germline V gene, CDR1 is SGHAT and CDR2 is FQNNGV. CDR3: CASSIGTVQETQYF. The CDR3 coding sequence is TGTGCCAGCAGCATAGGGACAGTCCAAGAGACCCAGTACTTC. The full variable domain, rest sourced from reference TRBV11-2 and TRBJ2-5, is EAGVAQSPRYKIIEKRQSVAFWCNPISGHATLYWYQQILGQGPKLLIQFQNNGVVDDSQLPKDRFSAERLKGVDSTLKIQPAKLEDSAVYLCASSIGTVQETQYFGPGTRLLVL.

The rearrangement uses TRBV27 and TRBJ1-5; D is undetermined. Germline CDR1 is MNHEY and CDR2 is SMNVEV (reference sequence). This CDR3 is built from 13 residues. Trimming took 8 bases from V and 7 from J, leaving 15 bases between them. CDR3 loop: CASHTGSGQPQHF. The CDR3 bases are TGTGCCAGCCACACGGGGTCGGGGCAGCCCCAGCATTTT.

The chain employs TRBV6-1 and TRBJ2-5; no clear D gene. The V end was cut by 4 bases, the J end by 5 bases, with 23 bases between. Germline values: CDR1 MNHNS, CDR2 SASEGT. This CDR3 comprises 17 residues. CDR3 sequence reads: CASSGLKDVWAEETQYF. The CDR3 DNA is TGTGCCAGCAGTGGCCTAAAGGACGTCTGGGCGGAGGAGACCCAGTACTTC.

This clonotype occurred a few times. The chain couples TRBV7-2 to TRBJ1-2, with a tentative D call TRBD1 (5 bases). Germline-derived CDR1 and CDR2 are SGHTA and FQGNSA. The CDR3 covers 16 residues. V dropped 1 base and J dropped 4 bases, with 16 bases sitting between them. The CDR3 DNA reads as TGTGCCAGCAGCTTAGGTGGGGGGGGGTCAGGCTATGGCTACACCTTC. Protein product: CASSLGGGGSGYGYTF. Full variable domain (remainder filled in from reference TRBV7-2 and TRBJ1-2): GAGVSQSPSNKVTEKGKDVELRCDPISGHTALYWYRQSLGQGLEFLIYFQGNSAPDKSGLPSDRFSAERTGGSVSTLTIQRTQQEDSAVYLCASSLGGGGSGYGYTFGSGTRLTVV.

The chain joins TRBV20-1 to TRBJ2-7, with 9 bases that match TRBD2. V was clipped by 6 bases and J by 0 bases; unmatched bases: 9. Germline assignment: CDR1 DFQATT and CDR2 SNEGSKA (reference sequence). The CDR3 covers 15 residues. The CDR3 DNA reads as TGCAGTGCGACGGCATGGACTAGCGTCTCCTACGAGCAGTACTTC. Residues: CSATAWTSVSYEQYF.

CDR3 residues: CSAREVAGSSSTDTQYF. CDR3 DNA sequence: TGCAGTGCTAGAGAGGTAGCTGGATCATCGAGCACAGATACGCAGTATTTT. The chain combines TRBV20-1 with TRBJ2-3, with D unresolved. Trimming left V 0 bases short and J 0 bases short, with 16 bases between. This CDR3 contains 17 residues. Germline lookup yields CDR1 DFQATT and CDR2 SNEGSKA (reference sequence).

This chain uses TRBV3-1 with TRBJ2-3, with D possibly being TRBD1 (5 bases). CDR3 length: 17 amino acids. Germline values: CDR1 LGHDT, CDR2 YNNKEL (reference sequence). V was pared by 4 bases and J by 1 base, with 18 bases between. CDR3 nucleotides: TGTGCCAGCAGCCCCCGACCCCCGGCAGGGCGCACAGATACGCAGTATTTT. It is translated as CASSPRPPAGRTDTQYF.

This chain links TRBV5-1 with TRBJ2-3, with TRBD2 matching over 9 bases. The trim removed 3 bases at V and 4 bases at J, leaving 9 bases unmatched. CDR3 length equals 16 residues. CDR1 is SGHRS, CDR2 YFSETQ, per germline. CDR3 amino acids: CASSSVAGESADTQYF. The CDR3 DNA follows: TGCGCCAGCAGCTCCGTAGCGGGAGAATCGGCAGATACGCAGTATTTT.

Only a few counts were recorded for this clonotype. The chain couples TRBV28 to TRBJ2-1, with unresolved D. Looked up from germline, CDR1 is MDHEN and CDR2 is SYDVKM. Deletions cut 6 bases from V and 6 bases from J, with 9 bases between. This CDR3 has 12 amino acids. For the CDR3, the DNA is TGTGCCAGCAGCCGTCGATTCAATGAGCAGTTCTTC. Encoded protein: CASSRRFNEQFF.

This clonotype has a handful of counts. The chain employs TRBV10-2 and TRBJ2-1; 12 nucleotides agree with TRBD1. The V gene end was trimmed by 9 bases and the J gene end by 9 bases; junction bases not matched to a gene: 9. Per the germline V gene, CDR1 is WSHSY and CDR2 is SAAADI. The CDR3 is 14 amino acids. CDR3 coding DNA: TGCGCCAGTAGCCCCGGGACAGGGGGCTCTGAGCAGTTCTTC. Its translation is CASSPGTGGSEQFF.